This T cell receptor (beta chain) came from a study of blood T cells in healthy people across ages. The study's findings and limits: TCR beta diversity per million T cells fell roughly linearly with age.

Staff drew roughly 10 milliliters of peripheral blood from each donor. A sample-barcoded 5' primer and a J-beta primer mix were used in a second PCR of about 7 to 12 cycles. TCRdb independently ran MiXCR on the 5' RACE reads; one entry per CDR3 protein. The sample shows about 810,000 distinct CDR3 sequences, roughly 34% of them seen only once. Concerning this clonotype: Antigen specificity is unknown.

The clonotype was recovered from a man between 18 and 35 years old in good health. Material: blood.

CDR3 nucleotides: TGTGCCAGCAGGTGGGGCGGAAACACTGAAGCTTTCTTT. It encodes CASRWGGNTEAFF. This sequence joins TRBV7-9 and TRBJ1-1; D may be TRBD1 (5 bases). The ends were cut back, 6 bases at V and 2 bases at J, with 10 bases in the middle. The CDR3 consists of 13 residues. Germline loops: CDR1 SEHNR, CDR2 FQNEAQ (reference sequence).